This T cell receptor (beta chain) is from a study of T cell changes during pregnancy in multiple sclerosis. This clone was counted a single time. The table came from immunoSEQ multiplex PCR; TCRdb's copy has only in-frame clones and leaves some out. The sample contains about 57,000 clones, 70% to 90% of which appear only once. V shed 7 bases and J shed 7 bases, with 17 bases lying between them. The CDR3 covers 15 residues. CDR1 is SGHTA and CDR2 is FQGNSA in the germline V gene. This sample comprised peripheral blood, obtained after pregnancy. The chain couples TRBV7-2 to TRBJ1-6; D remains unclear. The source is a female donor with multiple sclerosis, enrolled in a pregnancy study. CDR3 in amino acids: CASTFLGSVNSPLHF. Written as DNA, the CDR3 is TGTGCCAGCACCTTTTTGGGCTCGGTCAATTCACCCCTCCACTTT.